A selection of T cell receptor beta chains follows, all from one sample in a study of blood T cell repertoires in COVID-19. The method was immunoSEQ multiplex PCR; TCRdb's version includes in-frame clones alone and lacks a portion of them. The table lists approximately 450,000 clones, 75% to 90% of them singletons. The sequenced sample was PBMCs or T cells enriched from blood (not recorded which). The receptor source for this set is a man aged 25 to 40 who had recovered from COVID-19. Each CDR3 is given with its conserved first and last residue. Each record gives: CDR3 DNA, CDR3 protein, J gene, V gene, D gene, clone size. D genes are given only for firm matches. For some rows the clone size is stated as once, few or many, or as a class when expanded; others skip it.

CDR3 DNA: TGCGCCAGCAGTAGCGGGCAGGGGAACACTGAAGCTTTCTTT; CDR3 protein: CASSSGQGNTEAFF; J gene: TRBJ1-1; V gene: TRBV10-2; D gene: NA; clone size: NA
CDR3 DNA: TGTGCCAGCAGCCCACAGGGTCTCACTGAAGCTTTCTTT; CDR3 protein: CASSPQGLTEAFF; J gene: TRBJ1-1; V gene: TRBV7-3; D gene: NA; clone size: NA
CDR3 DNA: TGTGCCACCAGTGACGAACAGGGACGGGAGCAGTACTTC; CDR3 protein: CATSDEQGREQYF; J gene: TRBJ2-7; V gene: TRBV24-1; D gene: NA; clone size: NA
CDR3 DNA: TGTGCCAGCAGCTTTTGGCAGACTAGCACAGATACGCAGTATTTT; CDR3 protein: CASSFWQTSTDTQYF; J gene: TRBJ2-3; V gene: TRBV7-9; D gene: NA; clone size: NA
CDR3 DNA: TGTGCCAGCAGTTTAATACAGGGGTTAAGGTCACCCCTCCACTTT; CDR3 protein: CASSLIQGLRSPLHF; J gene: TRBJ1-6; V gene: TRBV28; D gene: TRBD1; clone size: NA
CDR3 DNA: TGTGCCAGCAGCGAATTAATAAGCACAGATACGCAGTATTTT; CDR3 protein: CASSELISTDTQYF; J gene: TRBJ2-3; V gene: TRBV2; D gene: NA; clone size: NA
CDR3 DNA: TGTGCCAGCAGCTGGGGGACACTCTCCTACGAGCAGTACTTC; CDR3 protein: CASSWGTLSYEQYF; J gene: TRBJ2-7; V gene: TRBV7-9; D gene: NA; clone size: NA
CDR3 DNA: TGTGCCAGCAGTAGACAGGTTACCTACGAGCAGTACTTC; CDR3 protein: CASSRQVTYEQYF; J gene: TRBJ2-7; V gene: TRBV7-2; D gene: NA; clone size: NA
CDR3 DNA: TGTGCCTGGGACACGGGGCGGGGGAAAACCTACAATGAGCAGTTCTTC; CDR3 protein: CAWDTGRGKTYNEQFF; J gene: TRBJ2-1; V gene: TRBV30; D gene: TRBD2; clone size: NA
CDR3 DNA: TGTGCCAGCAGCTCCTTAGCGGGGCCCTACGAGCAGTACTTC; CDR3 protein: CASSSLAGPYEQYF; J gene: TRBJ2-7; V gene: TRBV5-6; D gene: TRBD2; clone size: once
CDR3 DNA: TGTGCCAGCAGCTTTTACAGACCATCCTCTGGAAACACCATATATTTT; CDR3 protein: CASSFYRPSSGNTIYF; J gene: TRBJ1-3; V gene: TRBV7-8; D gene: NA; clone size: NA
CDR3 DNA: TGTGCCAGTAGTTCTCGGGCCGCGAGGGAGAATAGCAATCAGCCCCAGCATTTT; CDR3 protein: CASSSRAARENSNQPQHF; J gene: TRBJ1-5; V gene: TRBV19; D gene: NA; clone size: NA
CDR3 DNA: TGTGCCATAAGAGGACAGGCCCCGCCGTTCTTC; CDR3 protein: CAIRGQAPPFF; J gene: TRBJ2-1; V gene: TRBV6-5; D gene: TRBD1; clone size: NA
CDR3 DNA: TGTGCCAGTTCCCGGGTCTATGGCTACACCTTC; CDR3 protein: CASSRVYGYTF; J gene: TRBJ1-2; V gene: TRBV19; D gene: NA; clone size: few
CDR3 DNA: TGTGCCTGGAGTGCCGCCCCGGCGGGAGGCTACACCTTC; CDR3 protein: CAWSAAPAGGYTF; J gene: TRBJ1-2; V gene: TRBV30; D gene: NA; clone size: NA